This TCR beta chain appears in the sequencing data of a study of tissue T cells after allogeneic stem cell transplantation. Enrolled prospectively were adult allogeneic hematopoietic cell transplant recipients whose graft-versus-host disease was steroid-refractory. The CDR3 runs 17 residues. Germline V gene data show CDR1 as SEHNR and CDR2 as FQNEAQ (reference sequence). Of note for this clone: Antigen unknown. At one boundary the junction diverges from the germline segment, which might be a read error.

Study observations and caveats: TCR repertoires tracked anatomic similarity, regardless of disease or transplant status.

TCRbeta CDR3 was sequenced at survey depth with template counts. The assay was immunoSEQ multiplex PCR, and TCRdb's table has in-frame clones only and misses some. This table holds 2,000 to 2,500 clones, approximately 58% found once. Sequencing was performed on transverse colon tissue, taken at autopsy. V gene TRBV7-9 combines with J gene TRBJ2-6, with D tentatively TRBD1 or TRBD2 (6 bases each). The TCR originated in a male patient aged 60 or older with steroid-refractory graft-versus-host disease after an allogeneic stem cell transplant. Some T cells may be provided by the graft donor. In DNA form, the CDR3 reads TGTGCCAGCACCTTACTGGGGGGCGCCTCTGGGGCCAACGTCCTGACTTTC. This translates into CASTLLGGASGANVLTF.